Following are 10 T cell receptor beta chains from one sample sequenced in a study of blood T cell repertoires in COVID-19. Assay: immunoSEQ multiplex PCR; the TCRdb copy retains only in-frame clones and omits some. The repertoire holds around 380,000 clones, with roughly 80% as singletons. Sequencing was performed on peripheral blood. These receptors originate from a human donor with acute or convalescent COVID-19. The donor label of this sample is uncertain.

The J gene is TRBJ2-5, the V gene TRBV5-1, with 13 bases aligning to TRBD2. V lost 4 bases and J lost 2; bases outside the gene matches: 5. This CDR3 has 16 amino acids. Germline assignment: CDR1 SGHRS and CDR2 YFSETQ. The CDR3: CASSPGLAGVQETQYF. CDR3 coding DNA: TGCGCCAGCAGCCCAGGACTAGCGGGGGTTCAAGAGACCCAGTACTTC.

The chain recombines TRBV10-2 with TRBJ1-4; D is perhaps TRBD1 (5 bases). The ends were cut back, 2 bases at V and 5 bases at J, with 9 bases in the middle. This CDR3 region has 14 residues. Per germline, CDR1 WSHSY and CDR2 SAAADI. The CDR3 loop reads CASSEEGVNEKLFF. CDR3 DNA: TGCGCCAGCAGTGAGGAAGGGGTAAATGAAAAACTGTTTTTT.

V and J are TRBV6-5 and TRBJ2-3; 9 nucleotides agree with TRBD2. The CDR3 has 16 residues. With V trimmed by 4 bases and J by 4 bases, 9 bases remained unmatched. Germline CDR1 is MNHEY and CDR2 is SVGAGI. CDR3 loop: CASSWLAGAGSDTQYF. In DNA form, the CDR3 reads TGTGCCAGCAGTTGGTTAGCGGGGGCCGGTTCAGATACGCAGTATTTT.

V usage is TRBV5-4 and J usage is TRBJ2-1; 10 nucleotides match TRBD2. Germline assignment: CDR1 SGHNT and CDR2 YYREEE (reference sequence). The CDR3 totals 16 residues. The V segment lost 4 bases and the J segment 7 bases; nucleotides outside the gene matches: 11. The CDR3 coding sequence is TGTGCCAGCAGCCCCCCGGAAGCGGGGGGGGGTAATGAGCAGTTCTTC. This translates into CASSPPEAGGGNEQFF.

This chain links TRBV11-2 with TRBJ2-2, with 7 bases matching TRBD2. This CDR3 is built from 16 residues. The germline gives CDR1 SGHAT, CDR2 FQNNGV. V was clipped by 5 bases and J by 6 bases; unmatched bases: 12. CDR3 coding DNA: TGTGCCAGCAGCGGGCGCCCGCGGGGGTTGGCCGGGGAGCTGTTTTTT. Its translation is CASSGRPRGLAGELFF.

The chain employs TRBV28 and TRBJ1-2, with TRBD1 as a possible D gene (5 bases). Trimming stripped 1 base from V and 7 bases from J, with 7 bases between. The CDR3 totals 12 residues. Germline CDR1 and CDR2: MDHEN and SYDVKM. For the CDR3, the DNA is TGTGCCAGCAGTTTATTACAGGCTGGCTACACCTTC. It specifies CASSLLQAGYTF.

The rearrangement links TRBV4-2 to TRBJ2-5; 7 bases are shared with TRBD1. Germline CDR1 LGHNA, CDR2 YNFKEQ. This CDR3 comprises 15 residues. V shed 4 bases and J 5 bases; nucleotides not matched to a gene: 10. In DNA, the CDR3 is TGTGCCAGCAGCCCAGGGACAGCCAGAGGGGAGACCCAGTACTTC. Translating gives CASSPGTARGETQYF.

CDR3 loop: CASSPGLAGDQETQYF. DNA of the CDR3: TGTGCCAGCAGCCCGGGACTAGCGGGGGACCAAGAGACCCAGTACTTC. The chain has TRBV7-2 and TRBJ2-5, with 14 bases aligning to TRBD2. Per germline, CDR1 SGHTA and CDR2 FQGNSA. The V segment lost 5 bases and the J segment 0 bases; nucleotides outside the gene matches: 2. The CDR3 is made up of 16 amino acids. The full variable domain, with the rest looked up from reference TRBV7-2 and TRBJ2-5, is GAGVSQSPSNKVTEKGKDVELRCDPISGHTALYWYRQSLGQGLEFLIYFQGNSAPDKSGLPSDRFSAERTGGSVSTLTIQRTQQEDSAVYLCASSPGLAGDQETQYFGPGTRLLVL.

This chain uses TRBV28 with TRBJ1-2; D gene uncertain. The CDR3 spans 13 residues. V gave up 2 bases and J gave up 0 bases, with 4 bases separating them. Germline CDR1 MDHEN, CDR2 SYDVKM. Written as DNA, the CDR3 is TGTGCCAGCAGTTTACACTCTAACTATGGCTACACCTTC. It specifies CASSLHSNYGYTF.

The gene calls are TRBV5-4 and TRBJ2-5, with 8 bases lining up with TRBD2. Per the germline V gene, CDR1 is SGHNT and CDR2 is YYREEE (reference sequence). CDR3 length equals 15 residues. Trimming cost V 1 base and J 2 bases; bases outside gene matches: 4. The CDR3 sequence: CASSLLGGRQETQYF. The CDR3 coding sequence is TGTGCCAGCAGCTTGCTTGGCGGGAGGCAAGAGACCCAGTACTTC.